This T cell receptor beta chain is drawn from a study of regulatory T cells in long-lasting Graves disease. Study results and limitations: Persistent Graves' patients showed less TCR diversity than newly diagnosed ones.

This clonotype was found many times. What it binds is unknown. The length of the CDR3 is 15 residues. Trimming cost V 5 bases and J 6 bases; bases outside gene matches: 12. Specified time point: newly diagnosed GD, antithyroid drugs for less than 3 months. There was RNA extracted from PBMCs, and the TCR library was made from it. Arm-PCR of CDR3 regions and iRepertoire HTBI primers were the basis on which TCR beta libraries were built. Via MiXCR, TCRdb re-called the multiplex PCR reads, giving one row per CDR3 protein. The sample holds about 530,000 distinct CDR3 sequences; about 15% are singletons and the top ten take more than 20%. These same data were also listed under a study on T cells in Graves' hyperthyroidism and ophthalmopathy. Per that paper: RT-PCR in the first round (using the HTBI primer set) targeted the TCR CDR3. Most clonotypes expanded in the thyroid (above 0.001) were also present in blood.

The V gene is TRBV12-3 or TRBV12-4, the J gene TRBJ2-7, with TRBD1 identical over 8 bases. This sample comprised peripheral blood mononuclear cells (PBMCs), obtained at new diagnosis, from a patient treated with antithyroid drugs. The TCR originated in a woman aged 40-65 years with Graves disease. The CDR3 spells CASSTSGTGWSEQYF. The CDR3 DNA sequence: TGTGCCAGCAGTACCTCCGGGACAGGTTGGTCCGAGCAGTACTTC.